This TCR beta chain was identified during a study of blood T cell repertoires in COVID-19. Germline CDR1 MGHRA, CDR2 YSYEKL. V lost 1 base and J lost 1, with 7 bases in between. The CDR3 has 15 amino acids. Sequencing was performed with immunoSEQ multiplex PCR; in TCRdb, only in-frame clones are kept and a portion is missing. This table holds some 350,000 clones, over 75% found once. Cohort placement rested on clinical history that participants reported themselves. The sequenced material came from PBMCs or T cells enriched from blood (not recorded which). The gene calls are TRBV4-1 and TRBJ1-4; D unresolved. The receptor's source is a young man who had recovered from COVID-19. The CDR3 here is CASSQVGLTNEKLFF. As DNA, the CDR3 is TGCGCCAGCAGCCAAGTGGGCCTAACTAATGAAAAACTGTTTTTT.